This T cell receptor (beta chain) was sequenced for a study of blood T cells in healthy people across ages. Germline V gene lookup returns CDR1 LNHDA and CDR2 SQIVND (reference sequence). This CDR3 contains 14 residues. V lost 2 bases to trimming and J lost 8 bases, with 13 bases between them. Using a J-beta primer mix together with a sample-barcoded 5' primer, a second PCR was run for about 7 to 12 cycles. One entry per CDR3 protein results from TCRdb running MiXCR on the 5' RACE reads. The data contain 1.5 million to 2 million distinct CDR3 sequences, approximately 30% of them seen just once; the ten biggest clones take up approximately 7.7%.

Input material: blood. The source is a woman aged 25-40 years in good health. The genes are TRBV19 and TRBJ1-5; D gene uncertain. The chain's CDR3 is CASSIRRPQEPQHF. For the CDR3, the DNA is TGTGCCAGTAGTATAAGGCGGCCCCAGGAGCCCCAGCATTTT.